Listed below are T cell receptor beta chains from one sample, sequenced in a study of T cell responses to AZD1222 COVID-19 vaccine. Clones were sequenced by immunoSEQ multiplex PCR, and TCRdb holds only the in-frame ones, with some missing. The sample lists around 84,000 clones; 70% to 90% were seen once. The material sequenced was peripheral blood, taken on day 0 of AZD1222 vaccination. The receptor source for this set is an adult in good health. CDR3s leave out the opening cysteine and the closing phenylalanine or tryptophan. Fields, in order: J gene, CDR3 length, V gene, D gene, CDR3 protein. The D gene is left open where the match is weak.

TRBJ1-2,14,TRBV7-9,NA,ASSFSTGNSNYGYT
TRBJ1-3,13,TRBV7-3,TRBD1,ASSSTGGNGNTIY
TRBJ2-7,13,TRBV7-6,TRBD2,ASSLRGLAGDEQY
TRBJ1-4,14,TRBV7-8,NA,ASSPSPSGANEKLF
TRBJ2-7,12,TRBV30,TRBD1,AWRRQGTSYEQY
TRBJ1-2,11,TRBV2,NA,ASSPPSRDGYT
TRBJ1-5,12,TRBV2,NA,ASRLRGGNQPQH
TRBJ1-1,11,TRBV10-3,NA,ASRLTLNTEAF
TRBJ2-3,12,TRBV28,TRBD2,ASRSGSSTDTQY
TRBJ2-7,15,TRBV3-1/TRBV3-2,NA,ASSQKGTRRFSYEQY
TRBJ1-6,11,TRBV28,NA,ASLMGGNSPLH
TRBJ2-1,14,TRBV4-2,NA,ASSQVAVSSYNEQF
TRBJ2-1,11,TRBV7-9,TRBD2,ASSATSPEEQF
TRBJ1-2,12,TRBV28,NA,ASTQRWGRYGYT
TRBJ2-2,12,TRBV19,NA,ASKWQGGTGELF
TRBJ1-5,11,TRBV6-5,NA,ASRREWNQPQH
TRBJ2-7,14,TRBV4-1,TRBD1,ASSQTGTGGSRGQY
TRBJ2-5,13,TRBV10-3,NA,AISESRGRQETQY
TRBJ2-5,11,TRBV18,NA,ASSTGLQETQY
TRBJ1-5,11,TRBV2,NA,ASRGAWNQPQH
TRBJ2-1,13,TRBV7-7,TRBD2,ASSAGTSGSHEQF
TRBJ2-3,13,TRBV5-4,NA,ASSYRAAGTDTQY
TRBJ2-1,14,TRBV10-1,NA,ASSEGSSRAYNEQF
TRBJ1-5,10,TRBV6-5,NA,ASRDGDQPQH
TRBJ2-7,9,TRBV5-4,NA,ASSFRHEQY
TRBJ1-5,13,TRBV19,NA,ASSSRRSSNQPQH
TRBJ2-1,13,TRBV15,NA,ATSRVEGAYNEQF
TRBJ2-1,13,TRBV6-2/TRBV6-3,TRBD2,ASSYGGGVYNEQF
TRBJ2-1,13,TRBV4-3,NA,ASSQDSKTYNEQF
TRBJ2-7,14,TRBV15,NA,ATSSPRDLHSYEQY
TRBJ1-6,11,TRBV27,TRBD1,ASSFGQGSPLH
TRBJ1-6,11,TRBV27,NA,ASSFRDYSPLH
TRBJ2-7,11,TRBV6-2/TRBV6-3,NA,ASSSYSSYEQY
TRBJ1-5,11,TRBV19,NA,ASSPPAGQPQH
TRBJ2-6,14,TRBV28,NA,ASSLSVLSGANVLT
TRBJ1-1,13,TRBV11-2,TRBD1,ASSLADRVRGEAF
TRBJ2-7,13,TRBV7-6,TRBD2,ASSSTSGYTYEQY
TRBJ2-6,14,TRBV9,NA,ASSVARGTGANVLT
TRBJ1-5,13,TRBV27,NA,ASSLTGGFNQPQH
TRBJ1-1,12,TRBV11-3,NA,ASSIGRGTTEAF
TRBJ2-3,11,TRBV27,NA,ASSISPAGTQY
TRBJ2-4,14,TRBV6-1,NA,ASSERGPRAKNIQY
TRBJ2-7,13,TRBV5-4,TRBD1,ATQKGTGLSYEQY
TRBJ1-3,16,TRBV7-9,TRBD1,ASSSARDSASSGNTIY
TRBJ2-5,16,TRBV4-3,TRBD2,ASSQVLAGGPLTETQY
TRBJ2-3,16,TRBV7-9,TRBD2,ASSLDPRLAGGTDTQY
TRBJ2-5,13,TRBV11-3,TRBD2,ASSFRGGGQETQY
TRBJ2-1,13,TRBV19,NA,ASKPFDDSYNEQF
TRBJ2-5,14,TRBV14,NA,ASSERPGVGQETQY
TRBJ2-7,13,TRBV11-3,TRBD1,ASSCRDRDIYEQY
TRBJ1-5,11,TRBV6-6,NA,ASTVTDNQPQH